The 27 T cell receptor beta chains in this list originate from one sample, sequenced in a study of shared clonotypes between healthy human individuals. Assay used: immunoSEQ multiplex PCR; TCRdb lists only in-frame clones, some missing. The repertoire holds roughly 2.2 million clones, with about nine tenths as singletons. Sequenced sample: naive CD4+ T cells from PBMCs. Regarding subset: CD45RA+ positively selected. The receptors stem from a young man in good health. Some clones in this sample may be carry-over from other donors' samples.

Concerning this clone: Other DNA sequences in this specimen translate into the identical CDR3. As DNA, the CDR3 is TGTGCCAGCAGTCCCAGCTCTGGGGCCAACGTCCTGACTTTC. This gives the protein CASSPSSGANVLTF. This chain connects TRBV28 to TRBJ2-6; D unresolved. Germline V gives CDR1 MDHEN, CDR2 SYDVKM. The CDR3 is 14 amino acids. V shed 5 bases and J shed 0 bases, with 5 bases lying between them.

With respect to this clone: Different DNA sequences within this sample yield the same CDR3. The V call is TRBV4-2, the J call TRBJ2-1; 9 bases fit TRBD2. The CDR3 has 15 amino acids. V dropped 4 bases and J dropped 3; count of bases not matched to a gene: 4. Germline loops: CDR1 LGHNA, CDR2 YNFKEQ. The CDR3: CASSRASGDYNEQFF. DNA of the CDR3: TGTGCCAGCAGCCGTGCTAGCGGGGACTACAATGAGCAGTTCTTC.

In the case of this clone: Distinct nucleotide sequences in the sample also encode this CDR3. J is TRBJ1-1 and V is TRBV5-1, with D unclear. Looked up from germline, CDR1 is SGHRS and CDR2 is YFSETQ. This CDR3 region has 13 residues. Between the trimmed V and J ends, which lost 2 bases and 0 bases, there was a span of 5 bases. CDR3 loop: CASSFDMNTEAFF. CDR3 nucleotides: TGCGCCAGCAGCTTCGACATGAACACTGAAGCTTTCTTT.

This chain links TRBV19 with TRBJ2-5, with a possible D match to TRBD1 (5 bases). The germline gives CDR1 LNHDA, CDR2 SQIVND (reference sequence). The CDR3 is made up of 13 amino acids. The V end lost 4 bases, the J end lost 2 bases, and 8 bases lay between the germline ends. CDR3 protein: CASSRNRQETQYF. The CDR3 DNA follows: TGTGCCAGTAGTAGGAACAGGCAAGAGACCCAGTACTTC.

The J gene is TRBJ2-1, the V gene TRBV6-1; no clear D gene. Trimming removed 6 bases at V and 12 bases at J, with 12 bases between. This CDR3 spans 11 amino acids. Germline V gives CDR1 MNHNS, CDR2 SASEGT. The CDR3 reads CASRTGLGQFF. In DNA, the CDR3 is TGTGCCAGCAGAACCGGGCTGGGGCAGTTCTTC.

The chain links TRBV21-1 to TRBJ2-3. TRBV21-1 is designated a pseudogene. The length of the CDR3 is 16 residues. Written as DNA, the CDR3 is TGTGCCAGCAGCACCCGGTGTGGGGGGCTTAAAGATACGCAGTATTTT. It codes for CASSTRCGGLKDTQYF.

This rearrangement joins TRBV9 to TRBJ2-2; the match to TRBD2 covers 12 bases. The germline V gene encodes CDR1 SGDLS and CDR2 YYNGEE. The CDR3 has 18 residues. The V and J ends lost 0 bases and 1 base, in that order; junction bases with no gene match: 4. The CDR3 bases are TGTGCCAGCAGCGTAGCTGCTAGCGGGAGGGGGAACACCGGGGAGCTGTTTTTT. Encoded protein: CASSVAASGRGNTGELFF.

This clone was seen only once. The sample contains more than one DNA sequence encoding this CDR3. The chain joins TRBV7-9 to TRBJ1-5; D gene ambiguous. The V gene's germline CDR1 is SEHNR and CDR2 FQNEAQ (reference sequence). The CDR3 consists of 13 residues. V lost 5 bases and J lost 2, with 7 bases in between. Written as DNA, the CDR3 is TGTGCCAGCAGCCCAACGGGCAATCAGCCCCAGCATTTT. Translation: CASSPTGNQPQHF.

The rearrangement uses TRBV18 and TRBJ2-3; the D gene is possibly TRBD1 (6 bases). Germline CDR1 KGHSH, CDR2 LQKENI. The CDR3 loop spans 15 amino acids. Trimming left V 3 bases short and J 4 bases short, with 14 bases between. The CDR3 DNA is TGTGCCAGCTCACCGGGGTCAGGGGACCCAGATACGCAGTATTTT. Protein: CASSPGSGDPDTQYF. Complete variable domain (other parts from reference TRBV18 and TRBJ2-3): NAGVMQNPRHLVRRRGQEARLRCSPMKGHSHVYWYRQLPEEGLKFMVYLQKENIIDESGMPKERFSAEFPKEGPSILRIQQVVRGDSAAYFCASSPGSGDPDTQYFGPGTRLTVL.

Concerning this clone itself: Other DNA sequences of this sample code for an identical CDR3. This rearrangement joins TRBV11-2 to TRBJ2-7; the match to TRBD1 covers 7 bases. Germline trimming cut 1 base from V and 10 bases from J; bases unmatched to any gene: 10. The germline V gene encodes CDR1 SGHAT and CDR2 FQNNGV. The length of the CDR3 is 14 residues. This CDR3 reads CASSLGQGSAEQYF. CDR3 nucleotide sequence: TGTGCCAGCAGCTTAGGACAGGGATCGGCCGAACAGTACTTC.

Concerning this clone: The sample carries other DNA sequences with the same CDR3. The chain has TRBV18 and TRBJ2-1, with D hard to call. Germline CDR1 KGHSH, CDR2 LQKENI. Between the trimmed V and J ends, which lost 2 bases and 6 bases, there was a span of 8 bases. CDR3 length: 13 amino acids. The CDR3 region is CASSPTLANEQFF. In nucleotides, the CDR3 is TGTGCCAGCTCACCAACACTCGCCAATGAGCAGTTCTTC.

The chain uses TRBV7-9 and TRBJ2-7; possible D gene TRBD1, 5 bases. CDR3 length equals 14 residues. Germline lookup yields CDR1 SEHNR and CDR2 FQNEAQ (reference sequence). Trimming pared 8 bases from V and 9 bases from J, leaving 23 bases between. The CDR3 loop reads CASAPGVQGLGQYF. Here the CDR3 DNA reads TGTGCCAGCGCCCCCGGAGTGCAGGGCCTGGGGCAGTACTTC.

This chain joins TRBV5-1 and TRBJ2-2; D may be TRBD2 (6 bases). Trimming pared 4 bases from V and 5 bases from J, leaving 15 bases between. The CDR3 contains 15 residues. Germline V CDR1 and CDR2: SGHRS, YFSETQ. The CDR3 DNA follows: TGCGCCAGCAGCCCATGGGATGGGGGGACCGGGGAGCTGTTTTTT. Residues: CASSPWDGGTGELFF.

The V and J genes are TRBV15 and TRBJ2-3; D unresolved. Germline V gene lookup returns CDR1 LNHNV and CDR2 YYDKDF (reference sequence). With 5 bases removed from V and 4 bases from J, the gap between germline ends came to 13 bases. This CDR3 is built from 14 residues. The CDR3 spells CATSPPLFADTQYF. CDR3 DNA: TGTGCCACCAGCCCACCCCTATTCGCAGATACGCAGTATTTT.

The chain carries TRBV4-3 and TRBJ2-7; D is perhaps TRBD1 or TRBD2 (5 bases each). V lost 4 bases, J lost 5 bases, and 18 bases lay in between. This CDR3 contains 15 residues. Germline loops: CDR1 LGHNA, CDR2 YSLEER. The CDR3 nucleotides read TGCGCCAGCAGCCGGACCGGGACCCTCGGGGACGAGCAGTACTTC. Translated, it gives CASSRTGTLGDEQYF.

DNA of the CDR3: TGTGCCATCAGTGCTTTTTCGGATAACGGCTACACCTTC. This translates into CAISAFSDNGYTF. The gene calls are TRBV10-3 and TRBJ1-2; D gene ambiguous. Germline V CDR1 and CDR2: ENHRY, SYGVKD. Trimming left V 4 bases short and J 8 bases short, with 14 bases between. The CDR3 has 13 amino acids.

The J gene is TRBJ1-5, the V gene TRBV21-1; the DNA was not used to check the table's D call, TRBD1. TRBV21-1 is a documented pseudogene. This CDR3 has 18 amino acids. The CDR3 DNA is TGTGCCAGCAGCCCCGGGACAGGAGGAAATTATAGCAATCAGCCCCAGCATTTT. Residues: CASSPGTGGNYSNQPQHF.

This sequence joins TRBV11-3 and TRBJ2-1; the D gene is possibly TRBD1 (6 bases). Germline V gives CDR1 SGHNT, CDR2 YENEEA. The CDR3 runs 16 residues. The V end was cut by 1 base, the J end by 0 bases, with 10 bases between. CDR3 residues: CASSLVLGGSYNEQFF. DNA for the CDR3: TGTGCCAGCAGCTTAGTCCTAGGGGGCTCCTACAATGAGCAGTTCTTC.

The chain employs TRBV2 and TRBJ2-7; D is perhaps TRBD2 (5 bases). There are 14 residues in the CDR3. V lost 1 base, J lost 2 bases, and 9 bases lay in between. Germline V CDR1 and CDR2: SNHLY, FYNNEI. This chain's CDR3 is CASSEVGLPYEQYF. For the CDR3, the DNA is TGTGCCAGCAGTGAAGTAGGACTCCCCTACGAGCAGTACTTC.

The J gene is TRBJ2-7, the V gene TRBV19; the D call may be TRBD1 or TRBD2 (5 bases each). The CDR3 consists of 14 residues. Trimming removed 3 bases at V and 3 bases at J, with 12 bases between. Germline V lookup: CDR1 LNHDA, CDR2 SQIVND (reference sequence). The CDR3 sequence is CASSIGDGDYEQYF. CDR3 bases: TGTGCCAGTAGTATCGGGGACGGAGACTACGAGCAGTACTTC.

V gene TRBV19 combines with J gene TRBJ1-5; 8 bases align to TRBD1. CDR1 LNHDA and CDR2 SQIVND come from the germline V gene (reference sequence). With 5 bases clipped from V and 5 bases from J, the junction kept 5 bases outside the gene matches. This CDR3 spans 14 amino acids. The CDR3 protein is CASSPAGGHQPQHF. In nucleotides, the CDR3 is TGTGCCAGTAGTCCGGCAGGGGGCCATCAGCCCCAGCATTTT.

The gene calls are TRBV4-1 and TRBJ2-1; 8 positions match TRBD2. Looked up from germline, CDR1 is MGHRA and CDR2 is YSYEKL. V was pared by 5 bases and J by 1 base, with 4 bases of the junction left unmatched. CDR3 length: 15 amino acids. The DNA for the CDR3 is TGCGCCAGCAGCTATACTAGCGGTTCCTACAATGAGCAGTTCTTC. Protein product: CASSYTSGSYNEQFF.

The J gene is TRBJ2-2, the V gene TRBV9; 14 positions match TRBD2. V dropped 3 bases and J dropped 5; count of bases not matched to a gene: 12. CDR1 is SGDLS and CDR2 is YYNGEE in the germline V gene. The CDR3 sequence is 19 residues long. In DNA, the CDR3 is TGTGCCAGCAGCGGTCCTTCCGGGACTAGCGGGAGTGGTACCGGGGAGCTGTTTTTT. This codes for CASSGPSGTSGSGTGELFF.

The chain uses TRBV19 and TRBJ1-2, with 7 bases matching TRBD1. This CDR3 comprises 14 residues. The germline gives CDR1 LNHDA, CDR2 SQIVND (reference sequence). The ends lost 3 bases at V and 8 bases at J; junction bases unmatched: 9. CDR3 DNA: TGTGCCAGTAGTATCATTCGGACAGGCAAGGGCTACACCTTC. Its protein is CASSIIRTGKGYTF.

This chain uses TRBV16 with TRBJ1-4; 7 nucleotides line up with TRBD1. CDR1 and CDR2 from the germline V gene are KGHSY and FQNENV. The trim removed 0 bases at V and 10 bases at J, leaving 8 bases unmatched. This CDR3 is 15 amino acids long. The CDR3 sequence: CASSQSSMTGSKLFF. The CDR3 DNA is TGTGCCAGCAGCCAATCGTCGATGACAGGGTCAAAACTGTTTTTT. The entire variable domain, with the rest obtained from reference TRBV16 and TRBJ1-4, is as follows: GEEVAQTPKHLVRGEGQKAKLYCAPIKGHSYVFWYQQVLKNEFKFLISFQNENVFDETGMPKERFSAKCLPNSPCSLEIQATKLEDSAVYFCASSQSSMTGSKLFFGSGTQLSVL.

The chain has TRBV25-1 and TRBJ2-7; D gene uncertain. V lost 3 bases to trimming and J lost 2 bases, with 17 bases between them. Germline values: CDR1 MGHDK, CDR2 SYGVNS. The CDR3 is made up of 16 amino acids. CDR3 sequence (DNA): TGTGCCAGCAGTGATTCTTACGGAGCCCCCACCTACGAGCAGTACTTC. Translating gives CASSDSYGAPTYEQYF.

V and J are TRBV5-1 and TRBJ2-7, with TRBD1 matching 8 bases. This CDR3 has 15 amino acids. The germline CDR1 and CDR2 sequences are SGHRS and YFSETQ. V was pared by 5 bases and J by 0 bases, with 7 bases of the junction left unmatched. The CDR3 is CASRRTGLSSYEQYF. Here the CDR3 DNA reads TGCGCCAGCAGACGGACAGGGCTTAGCTCCTACGAGCAGTACTTC.